This TCR beta chain is drawn from a study of CD8+ T cells in alopecia areata. RNA extraction was followed by reverse transcription into cDNA, which acted as the sequencing template. Generated by immunoSEQ multiplex PCR, the TCRdb table keeps only in-frame clones and is missing some. The top ten clones hold 0.91% of a sample with some 160,000 clones, around 71% of them seen once. The sample's treatment: oral pan-JAK inhibitor, 5-10 mg twice daily. V was pared by 8 bases and J by 0 bases, with 21 bases between. The CDR3 loop spans 16 amino acids. Per germline, CDR1 GTSNPN and CDR2 SVGIG (reference sequence).

The specimen comprised CD4+ T cells sorted from blood, sampled at week 4, from a patient treated with tofacitinib. This clonotype was obtained from a human donor with alopecia areata. This chain uses TRBV30 with TRBJ2-3; tentatively, D is TRBD2 (6 bases). The CDR3 DNA is TGTGCCCTAGGGCGGGGTCCCTTCGCTAGCACAGATACGCAGTATTTT. It encodes CALGRGPFASTDTQYF.